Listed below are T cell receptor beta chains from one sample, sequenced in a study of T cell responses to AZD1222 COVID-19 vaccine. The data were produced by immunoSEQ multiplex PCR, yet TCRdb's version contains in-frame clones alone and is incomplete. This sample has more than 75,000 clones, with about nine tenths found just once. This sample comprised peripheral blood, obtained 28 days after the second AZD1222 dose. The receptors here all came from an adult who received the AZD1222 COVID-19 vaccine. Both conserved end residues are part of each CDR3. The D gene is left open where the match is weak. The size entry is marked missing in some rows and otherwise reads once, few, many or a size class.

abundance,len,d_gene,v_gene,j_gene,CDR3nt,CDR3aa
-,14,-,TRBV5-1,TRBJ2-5,TGCGCCAGCAGCTTAATTCCGAACCAAGAGACCCAGTACTTC,CASSLIPNQETQYF
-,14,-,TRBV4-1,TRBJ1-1,TGCGCCAGCAGCCAAGGGGCGGAGAACACTGAAGCTTTCTTT,CASSQGAENTEAFF
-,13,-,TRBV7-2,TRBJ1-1,TGTGCCAGCAGCCACAAAAAGGAAACTGAAGCTTTCTTT,CASSHKKETEAFF
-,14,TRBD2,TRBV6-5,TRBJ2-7,TGTGCCAGCAGGGGGGGGAGTCCTTCATACGAGCAGTACTTC,CASRGGSPSYEQYF
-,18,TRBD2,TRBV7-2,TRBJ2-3,TGTGCCAGCAGCTCCAAACTAGCGGGGGCCCGCCTGGGGGATACGCAGTATTTT,CASSSKLAGARLGDTQYF
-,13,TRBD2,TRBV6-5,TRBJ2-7,TGTGCCAGCAGTTTACCGGGAGGCTACGAGCAGTACTTC,CASSLPGGYEQYF
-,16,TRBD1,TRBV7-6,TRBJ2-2,TGTGCCAGCAGCTTAAAGGACAGGGCTTCCGCCGGGGAGCTGTTTTTT,CASSLKDRASAGELFF
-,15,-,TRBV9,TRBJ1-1,TGTGCCAGCAGCGTAAACATACAGGGTTGGACTGAAGCTTTCTTT,CASSVNIQGWTEAFF
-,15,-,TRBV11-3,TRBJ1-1,TGTGCCAGCAGCTTAGGTGGGGGGGGGAACACTGAAGCTTTCTTT,CASSLGGGGNTEAFF
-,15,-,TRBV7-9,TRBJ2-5,TGTGCCAGCGGCTTAGCGTTCTCGAACCAAGAGACCCAGTACTTC,CASGLAFSNQETQYF
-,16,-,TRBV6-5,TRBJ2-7,TGTGCCAGCAGTTACGGGCGGTCGGGGCCGTCCGGCGAGCAGTACTTC,CASSYGRSGPSGEQYF
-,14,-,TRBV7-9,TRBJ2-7,TGTGCCAGCAGCCCCCAGACACAGCGCTACGAGCAGTACTTC,CASSPQTQRYEQYF
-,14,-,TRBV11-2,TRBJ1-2,TGTGCCAGCAGCCTCCTCGGACAGAACTATGGCTACACCTTC,CASSLLGQNYGYTF
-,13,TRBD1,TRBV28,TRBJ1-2,TGTGCCAGCAAGGAGGGGGCGAACTATGGCTACACCTTC,CASKEGANYGYTF
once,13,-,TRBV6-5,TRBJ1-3,TGTGCGGGCCGGTTAAGCTCTGGAAACACCATATATTTT,CAGRLSSGNTIYF
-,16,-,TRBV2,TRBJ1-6,TGTGCCAGCAGTGAAGATTTCACTGGGAGCCGTTCACCCCTCCACTTT,CASSEDFTGSRSPLHF
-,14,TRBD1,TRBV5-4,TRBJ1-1,TGTGCCAGCAGCCACCGGGACAGGGGGACTGAAGCTTTCTTT,CASSHRDRGTEAFF
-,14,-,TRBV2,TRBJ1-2,TGTGCCAGCAGTGAAACGGAGTCTAACTATGGCTACACCTTC,CASSETESNYGYTF
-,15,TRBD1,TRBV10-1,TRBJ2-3,TGCGCCAGCAGCCGAACAGGGGGGATCGTAAATACGCAGTATTTT,CASSRTGGIVNTQYF
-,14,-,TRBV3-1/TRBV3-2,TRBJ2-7,TGTGCCAGCAGCCGCCGGACTGGGACCTACGAGCAGTACTTC,CASSRRTGTYEQYF
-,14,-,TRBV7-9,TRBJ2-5,TGTGCCAGCAGCTTAGCGGTTCGGCAAGAGACCCAGTACTTC,CASSLAVRQETQYF
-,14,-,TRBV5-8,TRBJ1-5,TGTGCCAGCAGATTATCAGGTCCAGGTCAGCCCCAGCATTTT,CASRLSGPGQPQHF
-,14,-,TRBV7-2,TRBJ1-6,TGTGCCTCAGTGGACGGGGCCTATAATTCACCCCTCCACTTT,CASVDGAYNSPLHF
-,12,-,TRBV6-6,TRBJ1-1,TGTGCCAGCAGTTATCAAAACACTGAAGCTTTCTTT,CASSYQNTEAFF
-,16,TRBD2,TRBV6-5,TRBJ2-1,TGTGCCAGCAGTTACATGGGCGGGGGTATGGAGAATGAGCAGTTCTTC,CASSYMGGGMENEQFF
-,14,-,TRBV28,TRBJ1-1,TGTGCCAGCAGCCCTGGACTGTTGAACACTGAAGCTTTCTTT,CASSPGLLNTEAFF
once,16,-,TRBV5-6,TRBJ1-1,TGTGCCAGCAGCTTTTCGGGGCCCCTGTTGAACACTGAAGCTTTCTTT,CASSFSGPLLNTEAFF
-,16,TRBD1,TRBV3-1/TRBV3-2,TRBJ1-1,TGTGCCAGCAGACGGACAGGGGGATTTGGTGGCACTGAAGCTTTCTTT,CASRRTGGFGGTEAFF
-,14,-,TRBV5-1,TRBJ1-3,TGCGCCAGCAGCCTAGGACCCCGGGGAAACACCATATATTTT,CASSLGPRGNTIYF
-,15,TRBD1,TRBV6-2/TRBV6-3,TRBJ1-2,TGTGCCAGCAGTTACCCGGGACAGAACTACTATGGCTACACCTTC,CASSYPGQNYYGYTF
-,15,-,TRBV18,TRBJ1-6,TGTGCCAGCTCAAGCCGGGACACTGATAATTCACCCCTCCACTTT,CASSSRDTDNSPLHF
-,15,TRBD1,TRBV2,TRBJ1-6,TGTGCCAGCATCCTCGTGACAGGGGACTCTTCACCCCTCCACTTT,CASILVTGDSSPLHF
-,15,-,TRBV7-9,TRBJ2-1,TGTGCCAGCAGCCCACGGGGGCGCCCGGCCCATGAGCAGTTCTTC,CASSPRGRPAHEQFF
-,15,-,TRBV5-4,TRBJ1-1,TGTGCCAGCAGCTATTCGGGAGGGGGAAGAGTTGAAGCTTTCTTT,CASSYSGGGRVEAFF
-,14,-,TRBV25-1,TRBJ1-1,TGTGCCAGCAGTGTAGTTCTGTGGGCCACTGAAGCTTTCTTT,CASSVVLWATEAFF
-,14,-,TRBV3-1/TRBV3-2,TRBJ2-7,TGTGCCAGCAGCGGGACGACTGGAGCCTACGAGCAGTACTTC,CASSGTTGAYEQYF
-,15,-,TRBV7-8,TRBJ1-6,TGTGCCAGCAGCTTCACGGGTGGGGGCAATTCACCCCTCCACTTT,CASSFTGGGNSPLHF
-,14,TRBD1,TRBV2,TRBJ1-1,TGTGCCAGCAGGACAGGGTCCGACATCACTGAAGCTTTCTTT,CASRTGSDITEAFF
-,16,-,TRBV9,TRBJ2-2,TGTGCCAGCAGCGTAGGGTACGGGGGAGGTACCGGGGAGCTGTTTTTT,CASSVGYGGGTGELFF
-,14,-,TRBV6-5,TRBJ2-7,TGTGCCAGCAGTTACTTTAACTTAGGGAGCGAGCAGTACTTC,CASSYFNLGSEQYF
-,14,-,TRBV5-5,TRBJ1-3,TGTGCCAGCAGCCCTACAGGGATTGGAAACACCATATATTTT,CASSPTGIGNTIYF
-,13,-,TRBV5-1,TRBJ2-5,TGCGCCAGCAGCCCACAGGGATCCGAGACCCAGTACTTC,CASSPQGSETQYF
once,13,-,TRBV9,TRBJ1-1,TGTGCCAGCAGGGACAGCTTGAACACTGAAGCTTTCTTT,CASRDSLNTEAFF
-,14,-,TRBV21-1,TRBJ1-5,TGTGCCAGCAGCACGCACAGGCTCAATCAGCCCCAGCATTTT,CASSTHRLNQPQHF
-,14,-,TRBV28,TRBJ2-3,TGTGCCAGCAGTCTGTCGGGGTTTACAGATACGCAGTATTTT,CASSLSGFTDTQYF
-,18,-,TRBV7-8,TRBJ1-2,TGTGCCAGCAGCTTAGCTGGTAGTTCGCCGACTTTTCACTATGGCTACACCTTC,CASSLAGSSPTFHYGYTF
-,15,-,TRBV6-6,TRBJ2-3,TGTGCCAGCAGTTCAATCCCTCTGAGCACAGATACGCAGTATTTT,CASSSIPLSTDTQYF
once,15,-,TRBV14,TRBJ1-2,TGTGCCAGCAGCCAAGATGGGGGGCGCGGGGTCCGCTACACCTTC,CASSQDGGRGVRYTF
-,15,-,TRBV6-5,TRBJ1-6,TGTGCCAGCAGTTTCGGCCAGACCTTTAATTCACCCCTCCACTTT,CASSFGQTFNSPLHF
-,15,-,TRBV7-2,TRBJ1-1,TGTGCCAGCAGCATTGCAGGGGTTTTGAACACTGAAGCTTTCTTT,CASSIAGVLNTEAFF
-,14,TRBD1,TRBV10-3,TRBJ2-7,TGTGCCATCAGTGTCGGGGACAGGGGAGGCGAGCAGTACTTC,CAISVGDRGGEQYF
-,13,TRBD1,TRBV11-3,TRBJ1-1,TGTGCCAGCAGCCTAACAGGGGGCACTGAAGCTTTCTTT,CASSLTGGTEAFF
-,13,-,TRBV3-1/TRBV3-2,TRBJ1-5,TGTGCCAGCAGCCAGGGGCCCAATCAGCCCCAGCATTTT,CASSQGPNQPQHF
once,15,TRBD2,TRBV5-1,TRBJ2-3,TGCGCCAGCAGCTTAGCGGGGGGAGAGACAGATACGCAGTATTTT,CASSLAGGETDTQYF